The 23 T cell receptor beta chains reported below all come from one sample, sequenced in a study of shared clonotypes between healthy human individuals. TCRdb keeps only in-frame clones here, not all; method: immunoSEQ multiplex PCR. The table has around 990,000 clones, approximately 77% seen once. The sample consisted of memory CD4+ T cells from PBMCs. Sample subset: CD45RA-negative fraction. These receptors all come from a man between 18 and 29 years old in good health. Some clones in this sample may be carry-over from other donors' samples.

The chain combines TRBV6-1 with TRBJ1-4, with D unclear. Trimming stripped 3 bases from V and 5 bases from J, with 4 bases between. CDR1 is MNHNS and CDR2 is SASEGT in the germline V gene. The CDR3 extends over 12 amino acids. CDR3: CASSEGNEKLFF. In DNA form, the CDR3 reads TGTGCCAGCAGTGAGGGCAATGAAAAACTGTTTTTT.

The gene calls are TRBV2 and TRBJ2-7; 10 bases align to TRBD1. Germline lookup yields CDR1 SNHLY and CDR2 FYNNEI. The CDR3 is 15 residues long. V shed 0 bases and J 5 bases; nucleotides not matched to a gene: 4. The CDR3 spells CASSEAGTGANEQYF. The CDR3 coding sequence is TGTGCCAGCAGTGAAGCTGGGACAGGGGCCAACGAGCAGTACTTC.

The chain links TRBV2 to TRBJ2-7; tentatively, D is TRBD2 (6 bases). Trimming took 6 bases from V and 7 from J, leaving 19 bases between them. Germline-derived CDR1 and CDR2 are SNHLY and FYNNEI. The CDR3 has 14 amino acids. The CDR3 reads CASRGQTRRGEQYF. The CDR3 DNA reads TGTGCCAGCAGGGGCCAGACCCGCCGGGGGGAGCAGTACTTC. The full variable domain, rest sourced from reference TRBV2 and TRBJ2-7, is EPEVTQTPSHQVTQMGQEVILRCVPISNHLYFYWYRQILGQKVEFLVSFYNNEISEKSEIFDDQFSVERPDGSNFTLKIRSTKLEDSAMYFCASRGQTRRGEQYFGPGTRLTVT.

The V and J genes are TRBV5-4 and TRBJ2-1; possible D gene TRBD2, 6 bases. Germline lookup yields CDR1 SGHNT and CDR2 YYREEE (reference sequence). The CDR3 has 13 residues. V was trimmed by 5 bases and J by 8 bases, leaving 14 bases between them. The CDR3 coding sequence is TGTGCCAGCAGGGGACTGGGTAGTTATGAGCAGTTCTTC. Protein: CASRGLGSYEQFF.

Remarks on this clone: Other DNA sequences of this sample code for an identical CDR3. J is TRBJ1-5 and V is TRBV7-2; TRBD1 is a possible D gene (6 bases). CDR1 and CDR2 (germline): SGHTA, FQGNSA. Trimming removed 1 base from V and 5 bases from J, with 6 bases in between. CDR3 length: 13 amino acids. The CDR3 bases are TGTGCCAGCAGCTTAGACAGGGATCAGCCCCAGCATTTT. Translation: CASSLDRDQPQHF.

J is TRBJ2-1 and V is TRBV6-1, with D possibly being TRBD2 (5 bases). The CDR3 totals 16 residues. V lost 2 bases and J 4 bases, leaving 15 bases between the germline ends. The V gene's germline CDR1 is MNHNS and CDR2 SASEGT. DNA for the CDR3: TGTGCCAGCAGTGAAAACTCGCGGACGGGATACAATGAGCAGTTCTTC. This encodes CASSENSRTGYNEQFF.

The V and J genes are TRBV7-9 and TRBJ1-2, with TRBD1 as a possible D gene (5 bases). CDR3 length: 13 residues. Germline assignment: CDR1 SEHNR and CDR2 FQNEAQ (reference sequence). V was pared by 1 base and J by 8 bases, with 11 bases between. CDR3 nucleotide sequence: TGTGCCAGCAGCTTAGTCCAGGGAGGAGGCTACACCTTC. Protein: CASSLVQGGGYTF.

The V gene is TRBV18, the J gene TRBJ2-3; 10 bases match TRBD1. The germline V gene encodes CDR1 KGHSH and CDR2 LQKENI. The CDR3 is made up of 16 amino acids. Trimming took 0 bases from V and 3 from J; bases not matched to a gene: 3. CDR3 coding DNA: TGTGCCAGCTCACCACCCGGGACAGGGGATACAGATACGCAGTATTTT. It yields the protein CASSPPGTGDTDTQYF.

This clone was detected only a few times. This rearrangement joins TRBV30 to TRBJ2-5; 11 bases are shared with TRBD2. This CDR3 has 18 residues. J was trimmed by 5 bases and V by 5 bases; bases with no gene match: 19. Per germline, CDR1 GTSNPN and CDR2 SVGIG (reference sequence). CDR3: CAWGRSASGRRIGETQYF. CDR3 nucleotide sequence: TGTGCCTGGGGCCGGTCGGCTAGCGGGAGGAGGATAGGGGAGACCCAGTACTTC.

The rearrangement joins TRBV2 to TRBJ1-1; 8 bases line up with TRBD1. CDR1 is SNHLY, CDR2 FYNNEI, per germline. The CDR3 has 12 residues. J was trimmed by 8 bases and V by 6 bases; bases with no gene match: 5. The CDR3 region is CASRGQGPEAFF. CDR3 in DNA: TGTGCCAGCAGAGGACAGGGCCCAGAAGCTTTCTTT.

This clone was seen just once. CDR3 sequence reads: CASSSTGDQETQYF. The CDR3 DNA follows: TGTGCCAGCAGCTCAACAGGAGATCAAGAGACCCAGTACTTC. This chain uses TRBV7-8 with TRBJ2-5; a possible D gene is TRBD1 (5 bases). This CDR3 has 14 residues. Germline V lookup: CDR1 SGHVS, CDR2 FQNEAQ. Trimming took off 4 bases at V and 2 bases at J, with 11 bases between the two ends.

Concerning this clone: The same CDR3 also results from other DNA sequences found in this sample. The chain joins TRBV30 to TRBJ2-7; D may correspond to TRBD1 or TRBD2 (5 bases each). Germline lookup yields CDR1 GTSNPN and CDR2 SVGIG (reference sequence). CDR3 length: 12 amino acids. V dropped 2 bases and J dropped 4 bases, with 9 bases sitting between them. The CDR3 DNA reads as TGTGCCTGGAGTCCGAGGGGATACGAGCAGTACTTC. Protein product: CAWSPRGYEQYF.

V is TRBV6-1 and J is TRBJ2-7, with D uncertain. Germline assignment: CDR1 MNHNS and CDR2 SASEGT. Deletions cut 3 bases from V and 3 bases from J, with 0 bases between. CDR3 size: 10 residues. This CDR3 reads CASSDYEQYF. The CDR3 DNA reads TGTGCCAGCAGTGACTACGAGCAGTACTTC.

This clone has just a few counts. The rearrangement uses TRBV4-1 and TRBJ2-7; D is uncertain. Germline lookup yields CDR1 MGHRA and CDR2 YSYEKL. This CDR3 contains 13 residues. V shed 1 base and J shed 7 bases, with 11 bases lying between them. CDR3 bases: TGCGCCAGCAGCCAAGTTTGGCGAGAAGAGCAGTACTTC. Protein: CASSQVWREEQYF.

The gene calls are TRBV19 and TRBJ2-7; 7 bases align to TRBD1. CDR1 and CDR2 from the germline V gene are LNHDA and SQIVND (reference sequence). Trimming removed 4 bases from V and 5 bases from J; junction bases left unmatched: 8. The CDR3 covers 14 residues. CDR3 sequence reads: CASSTWTGNNEQYF. CDR3 in DNA: TGTGCCAGTAGTACCTGGACAGGCAACAACGAGCAGTACTTC.

The V and J genes are TRBV29-1 and TRBJ2-3; TRBD2 is a possible D gene (6 bases). The germline gives CDR1 SQVTM, CDR2 ANQGSEA. The CDR3 has 15 residues. The V end was cut by 0 bases, the J end by 4 bases, with 14 bases between. Written as DNA, the CDR3 is TGCAGCGTTGAAGAGGACTCCGGAGGGGCAGATACGCAGTATTTT. This sequence encodes CSVEEDSGGADTQYF.

The chain links TRBV6-6 to TRBJ1-2; D possibly corresponds to TRBD1 (5 bases). The CDR3 has 14 residues. Germline CDR1 and CDR2: MNHNY and SVGAGI (reference sequence). The V gene lost 6 bases and the J gene lost 4 bases, with 15 bases spanning the gap. CDR3 in DNA: TGTGCCAGCAGGGGGGATTCCGTTGGCTATGGCTACACCTTC. Residues: CASRGDSVGYGYTF.

This sequence joins TRBV10-2 and TRBJ2-2; 9 bases match TRBD2. Germline V gene lookup returns CDR1 WSHSY and CDR2 SAAADI. This CDR3 is built from 15 residues. The V gene end was trimmed by 8 bases and the J gene end by 4 bases; junction bases not matched to a gene: 8. The CDR3 sequence is CASQLAGFATGELFF. CDR3 coding DNA: TGCGCCAGCCAACTAGCGGGCTTTGCCACCGGGGAGCTGTTTTTT.

This clone was counted only a few times. The V call is TRBV15, the J call TRBJ1-2, with 9 bases that match TRBD1. Germline assignment: CDR1 LNHNV and CDR2 YYDKDF (reference sequence). Trimming removed 0 bases from V and 5 bases from J; junction bases left unmatched: 4. The CDR3 consists of 15 residues. The CDR3 loop is CATSREATGGYGYTF. The CDR3 nucleotides are TGTGCCACCAGCAGAGAGGCGACAGGGGGGTATGGCTACACCTTC.

The chain combines TRBV6-5 with TRBJ2-5; 7 bases are shared with TRBD2. The V segment lost 2 bases and the J segment 4 bases; nucleotides outside the gene matches: 4. Germline V gene lookup returns CDR1 MNHEY and CDR2 SVGAGI. The CDR3 is 14 residues long. CDR3 nucleotide sequence: TGTGCCAGCAGTTACGGCGGCGGGGGAGAGACCCAGTACTTC. This sequence encodes CASSYGGGGETQYF.

The chain couples TRBV5-6 to TRBJ1-4; TRBD1 matches at 7 bases. Germline CDR1 and CDR2: SGHDT and YYEEEE. V was pared by 4 bases and J by 3 bases, with 9 bases of the junction left unmatched. The CDR3 extends over 16 amino acids. Written as DNA, the CDR3 is TGTGCCAGCAGCCTCCGACAGGGTCAAGCTAATGAAAAACTGTTTTTT. Protein sequence: CASSLRQGQANEKLFF.

This chain links TRBV9 with TRBJ2-5; no clear D. The germline CDR1 and CDR2 sequences are SGDLS and YYNGEE. The CDR3 is 13 amino acids. The ends were cut back, 1 base at V and 4 bases at J, with 8 bases in the middle. CDR3 region: CASSVNGIETQYF. The CDR3 bases are TGTGCCAGCAGCGTAAACGGAATAGAGACCCAGTACTTC.

The chain uses TRBV5-6 and TRBJ2-3; D might be TRBD1 or TRBD2, each matching 6 bases. V lost 5 bases, J lost 4 bases, and 14 bases lay in between. The CDR3 spans 14 residues. The germline gives CDR1 SGHDT, CDR2 YYEEEE. CDR3 DNA: TGTGCCAGCAGTAGCGGAAGGGGGTCAGATACGCAGTATTTT. It is translated as CASSSGRGSDTQYF. Using reference TRBV5-6 and TRBJ2-3 for the parts outside the CDR3, the full variable domain is DAGVTQSPTHLIKTRGQQVTLRCSPKSGHDTVSWYQQALGQGPQFIFQYYEEEERQRGNFPDRFSGHQFPNYSSELNVNALLLGDSALYLCASSSGRGSDTQYFGPGTRLTVL.